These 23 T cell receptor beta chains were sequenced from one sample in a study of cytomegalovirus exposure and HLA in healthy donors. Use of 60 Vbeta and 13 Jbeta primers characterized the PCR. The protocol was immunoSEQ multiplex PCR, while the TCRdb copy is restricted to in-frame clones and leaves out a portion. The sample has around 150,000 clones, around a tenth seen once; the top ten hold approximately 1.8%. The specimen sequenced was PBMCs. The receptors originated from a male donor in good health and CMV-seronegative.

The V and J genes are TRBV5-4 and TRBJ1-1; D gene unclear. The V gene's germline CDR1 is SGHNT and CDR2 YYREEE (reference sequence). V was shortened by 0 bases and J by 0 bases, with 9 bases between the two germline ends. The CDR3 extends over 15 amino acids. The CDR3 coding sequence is TGTGCCAGCAGCTTGGGATCAGGAATGAACACTGAAGCTTTCTTT. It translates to CASSLGSGMNTEAFF.

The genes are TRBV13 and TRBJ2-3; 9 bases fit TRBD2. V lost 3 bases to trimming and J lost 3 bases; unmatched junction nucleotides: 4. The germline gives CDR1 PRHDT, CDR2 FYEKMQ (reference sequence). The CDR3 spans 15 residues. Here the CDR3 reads CASSFGGGATDTQYF. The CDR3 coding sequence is TGTGCCAGCAGCTTTGGCGGGGGGGCTACAGATACGCAGTATTTT. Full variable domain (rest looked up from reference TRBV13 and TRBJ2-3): AAGVIQSPRHLIKEKRETATLKCYPIPRHDTVYWYQQGPGQDPQFLISFYEKMQSDKGSIPDRFSAQQFSDYHSELNMSSLELGDSALYFCASSFGGGATDTQYFGPGTRLTVL.

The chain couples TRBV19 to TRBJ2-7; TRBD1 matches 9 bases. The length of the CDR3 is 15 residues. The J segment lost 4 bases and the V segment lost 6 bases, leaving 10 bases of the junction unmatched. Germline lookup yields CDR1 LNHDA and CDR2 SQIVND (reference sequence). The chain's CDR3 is CASSHLGTGLYEQYF. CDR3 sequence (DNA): TGTGCCAGTAGCCACCTCGGGACAGGGCTTTACGAGCAGTACTTC.

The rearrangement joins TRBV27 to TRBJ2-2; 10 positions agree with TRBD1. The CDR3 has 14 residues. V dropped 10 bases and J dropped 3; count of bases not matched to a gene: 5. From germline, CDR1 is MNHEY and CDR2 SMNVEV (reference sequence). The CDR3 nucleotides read TGTGCCACCTCGACAGGGGGCTACACCGGGGAGCTGTTTTTT. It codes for CATSTGGYTGELFF.

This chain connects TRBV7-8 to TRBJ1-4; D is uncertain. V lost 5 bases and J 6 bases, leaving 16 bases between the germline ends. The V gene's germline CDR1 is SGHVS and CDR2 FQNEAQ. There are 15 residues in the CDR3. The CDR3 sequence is CASSAVISADEKLFF. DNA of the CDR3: TGTGCCAGCAGCGCTGTTATCTCGGCGGATGAAAAACTGTTTTTT.

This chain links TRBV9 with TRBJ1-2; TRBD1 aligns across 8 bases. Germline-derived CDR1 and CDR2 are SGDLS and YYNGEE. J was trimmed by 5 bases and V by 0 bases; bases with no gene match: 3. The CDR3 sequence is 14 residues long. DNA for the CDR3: TGTGCCAGCAGCGTAGAGGACAGGGAATATGGCTACACCTTC. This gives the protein CASSVEDREYGYTF.

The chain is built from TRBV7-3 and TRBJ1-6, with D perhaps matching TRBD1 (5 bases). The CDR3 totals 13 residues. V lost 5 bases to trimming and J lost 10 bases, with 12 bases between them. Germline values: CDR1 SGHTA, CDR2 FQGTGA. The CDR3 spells CASSPGRDSPLHF. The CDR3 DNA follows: TGTGCCAGCAGCCCCGGGCGGGACTCACCCCTCCACTTT.

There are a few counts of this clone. CDR3 amino acids: CASSPGLAVTYEQYF. The CDR3 coding sequence is TGCGCCAGCAGCCCGGGACTAGCGGTAACCTACGAGCAGTACTTC. This chain joins TRBV5-1 and TRBJ2-7; 11 bases map to TRBD2. V was clipped by 4 bases and J by 2 bases; unmatched bases: 5. Germline loops: CDR1 SGHRS, CDR2 YFSETQ. The CDR3 totals 15 residues.

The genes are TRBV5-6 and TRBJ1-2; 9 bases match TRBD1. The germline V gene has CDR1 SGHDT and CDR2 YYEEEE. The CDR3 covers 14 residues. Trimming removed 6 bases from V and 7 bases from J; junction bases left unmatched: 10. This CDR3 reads CASTLYRGHVGYTF. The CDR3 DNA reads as TGTGCCAGCACCCTCTACAGGGGGCATGTTGGCTACACCTTC. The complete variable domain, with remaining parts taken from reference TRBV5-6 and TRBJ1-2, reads DAGVTQSPTHLIKTRGQQVTLRCSPKSGHDTVSWYQQALGQGPQFIFQYYEEEERQRGNFPDRFSGHQFPNYSSELNVNALLLGDSALYLCASTLYRGHVGYTFGSGTRLTVV.

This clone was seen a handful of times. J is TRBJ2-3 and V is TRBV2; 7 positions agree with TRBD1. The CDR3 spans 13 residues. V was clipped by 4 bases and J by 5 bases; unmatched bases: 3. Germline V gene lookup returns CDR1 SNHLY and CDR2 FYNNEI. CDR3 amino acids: CASSGQGQDTQYF. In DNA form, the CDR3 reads TGTGCCAGCAGTGGACAGGGACAAGATACGCAGTATTTT.

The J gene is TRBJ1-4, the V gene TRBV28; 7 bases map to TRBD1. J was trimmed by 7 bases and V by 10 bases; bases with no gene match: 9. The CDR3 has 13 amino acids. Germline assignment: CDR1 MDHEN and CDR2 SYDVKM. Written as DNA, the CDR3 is TGTGCCATCCGAGGGGGCCCAGGTGAAAAACTGTTTTTT. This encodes CAIRGGPGEKLFF.

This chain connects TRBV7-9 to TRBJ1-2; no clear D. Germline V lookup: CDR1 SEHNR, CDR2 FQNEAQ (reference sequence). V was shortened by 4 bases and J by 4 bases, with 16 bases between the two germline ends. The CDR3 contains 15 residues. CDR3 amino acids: CASSSWSRGVYGYTF. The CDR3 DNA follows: TGTGCCAGCAGCTCATGGAGCCGGGGAGTCTATGGCTACACCTTC.

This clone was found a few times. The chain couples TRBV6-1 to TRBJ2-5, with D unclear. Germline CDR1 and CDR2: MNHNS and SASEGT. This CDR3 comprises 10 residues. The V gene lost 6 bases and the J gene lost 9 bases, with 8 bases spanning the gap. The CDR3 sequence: CASSQVAQYF. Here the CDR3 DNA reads TGTGCCAGCAGCCAGGTGGCCCAGTACTTC.

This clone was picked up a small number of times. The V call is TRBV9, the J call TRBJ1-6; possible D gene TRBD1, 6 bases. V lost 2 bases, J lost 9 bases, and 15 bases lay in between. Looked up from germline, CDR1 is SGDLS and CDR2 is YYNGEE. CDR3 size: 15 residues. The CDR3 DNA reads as TGTGCCAGCAGCGTGGGGGGGGCCGGGGTTTCACCCCTCCACTTT. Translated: CASSVGGAGVSPLHF.

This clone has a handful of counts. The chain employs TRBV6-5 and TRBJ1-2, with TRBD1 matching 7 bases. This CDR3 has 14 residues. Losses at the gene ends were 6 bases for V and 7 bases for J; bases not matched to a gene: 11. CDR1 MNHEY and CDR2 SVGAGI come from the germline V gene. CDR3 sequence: CASRVLQGISGYTF. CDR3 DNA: TGTGCCAGCAGGGTTTTACAGGGGATTAGTGGCTACACCTTC.

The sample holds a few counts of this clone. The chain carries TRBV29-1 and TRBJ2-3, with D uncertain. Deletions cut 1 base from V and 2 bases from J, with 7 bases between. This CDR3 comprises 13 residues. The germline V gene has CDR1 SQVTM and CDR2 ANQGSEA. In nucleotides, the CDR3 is TGCAGCGTTGAAGGAAACTTCACAGATACGCAGTATTTT. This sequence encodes CSVEGNFTDTQYF.

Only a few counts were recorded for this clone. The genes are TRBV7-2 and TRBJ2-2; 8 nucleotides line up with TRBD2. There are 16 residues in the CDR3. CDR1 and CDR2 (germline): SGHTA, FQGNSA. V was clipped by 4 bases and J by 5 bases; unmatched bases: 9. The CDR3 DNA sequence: TGTGCCAGCAGCTCCCCCGGGGGGGGAGGGACCGGGGAGCTGTTTTTT. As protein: CASSSPGGGGTGELFF.

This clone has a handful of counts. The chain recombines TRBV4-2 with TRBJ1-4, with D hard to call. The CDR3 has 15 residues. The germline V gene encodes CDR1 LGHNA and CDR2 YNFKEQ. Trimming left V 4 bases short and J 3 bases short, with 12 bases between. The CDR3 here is CASSPFQESNEKLFF. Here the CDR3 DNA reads TGTGCCAGCAGCCCGTTCCAGGAATCTAATGAAAAACTGTTTTTT.

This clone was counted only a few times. This chain's CDR3 is CATVGQTQWTQYF. CDR3 coding DNA: TGTGCCACCGTAGGACAGACCCAATGGACCCAGTACTTC. The chain recombines TRBV28 with TRBJ2-5; weak D call: TRBD1 (6 bases). Germline V gene lookup returns CDR1 MDHEN and CDR2 SYDVKM. Trimming removed 10 bases from V and 7 bases from J, with 19 bases in between. This CDR3 has 13 residues.

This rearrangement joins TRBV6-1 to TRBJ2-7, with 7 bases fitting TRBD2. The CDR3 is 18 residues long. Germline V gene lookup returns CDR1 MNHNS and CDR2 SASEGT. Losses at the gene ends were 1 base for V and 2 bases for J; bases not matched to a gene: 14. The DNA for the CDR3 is TGTGCCAGCAGTGAAGTGGGGGTAGTGAGCGGGACCACCTACGAGCAGTACTTC. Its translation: CASSEVGVVSGTTYEQYF.

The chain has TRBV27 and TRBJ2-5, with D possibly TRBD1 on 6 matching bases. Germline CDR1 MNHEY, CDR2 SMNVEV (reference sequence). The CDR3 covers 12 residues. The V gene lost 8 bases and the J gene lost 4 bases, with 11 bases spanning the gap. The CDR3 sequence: CASAPRGETQYF. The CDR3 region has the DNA TGTGCCAGCGCTCCCAGGGGAGAGACCCAGTACTTC.

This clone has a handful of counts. The CDR3 sequence: CASSPNRVANEKLFF. CDR3 nucleotides: TGTGCCAGCAGCCCAAACAGGGTTGCTAATGAAAAACTGTTTTTT. J is TRBJ1-4 and V is TRBV11-2, with TRBD1 as a possible D gene (6 bases). Trimming removed 5 bases from V and 3 bases from J, with 13 bases in between. CDR1 SGHAT and CDR2 FQNNGV come from the germline V gene. The CDR3 contains 15 residues.

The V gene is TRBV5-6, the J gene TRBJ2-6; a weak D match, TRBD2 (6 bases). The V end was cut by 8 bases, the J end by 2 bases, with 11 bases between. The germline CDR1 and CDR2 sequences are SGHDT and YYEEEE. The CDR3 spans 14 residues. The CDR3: CASWRRAGANVLTF. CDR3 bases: TGTGCCAGTTGGCGGAGGGCTGGGGCCAACGTCCTGACTTTC.